The 23 T cell receptor beta chains given below trace back to one sample, sequenced in a study of blood T cell repertoires in COVID-19. Profiling relied on immunoSEQ multiplex PCR, and the TCRdb table lists in-frame clones only, not all of them. The data contain hundreds of thousands of clones, around 90% of them seen just once; the ten biggest clones take up roughly 1.3%. Sample: peripheral blood. These receptors were collected from a man between 65 and 85 years old with acute or convalescent COVID-19.

On this clone itself: The junction shows a germline mismatch at one end, possibly a read error. The chain recombines TRBV5-1 with TRBJ1-6, with 7 nucleotides matching TRBD1. Germline CDR1 reads SGHRS; CDR2 reads YFSETQ. The CDR3 consists of 15 residues. In DNA, the CDR3 is TGCGCCGGCAGCCCCCGACAGGGTAGAGATTCACCCCTCCACTTT. As protein: CAGSPRQGRDSPLHF.

This rearrangement joins TRBV5-1 to TRBJ2-1; TRBD1 agrees at 7 bases. This CDR3 has 15 amino acids. V trimming: 9 bases; J trimming: 8 bases; junction bases outside the gene matches: 17. The V gene's germline CDR1 is SGHRS and CDR2 YFSETQ. CDR3 residues: CATRFTGQNGDEQFF. CDR3 nucleotides: TGCGCCACCCGGTTTACGGGACAGAATGGGGATGAGCAGTTCTTC. Full variable domain (outside the CDR3, taken from reference TRBV5-1 and TRBJ2-1): KAGVTQTPRYLIKTRGQQVTLSCSPISGHRSVSWYQQTPGQGLQFLFEYFSETQRNKGNFPGRFSGRQFSNSRSEMNVSTLELGDSALYLCATRFTGQNGDEQFFGPGTRLTVL.

The rearrangement links TRBV13 to TRBJ1-2, with a tentative D call TRBD1 (6 bases). This CDR3 comprises 17 residues. CDR1 PRHDT and CDR2 FYEKMQ come from the germline V gene (reference sequence). Trimming took off 5 bases at V and 8 bases at J, with 27 bases between the two ends. The CDR3 coding sequence is TGTGCCAGCAGCCGACCTTTTGTCTTCAGGGGCCTAAAGGGCTACACCTTC. Its protein is CASSRPFVFRGLKGYTF.

The chain is built from TRBV10-3 and TRBJ2-5; the D gene is possibly TRBD1 (5 bases). The V end was cut by 0 bases, the J end by 5 bases, with 10 bases between. The CDR3 has 14 residues. Per the germline V gene, CDR1 is ENHRY and CDR2 is SYGVKD. CDR3 protein: CAISESSGLETQYF. The CDR3 DNA sequence: TGTGCCATCAGTGAGTCCTCAGGGTTGGAGACCCAGTACTTC.

In its sample, this clone was seen a few times. The V and J genes are TRBV6-1 and TRBJ1-2; perhaps TRBD1 as D (5 bases). V was trimmed by 3 bases and J by 4 bases, leaving 15 bases between them. Germline-derived CDR1 and CDR2 are MNHNS and SASEGT. This CDR3 has 15 residues. The CDR3 bases are TGTGCCAGCAGTGATCTCATTAGGGGAGGCTATGGCTACACCTTC. Translation gives CASSDLIRGGYGYTF.

The chain carries TRBV2 and TRBJ2-2; D is possibly TRBD1 (6 bases). In germline, CDR1 is SNHLY, CDR2 FYNNEI. V lost 7 bases and J 3 bases, leaving 9 bases between the germline ends. This CDR3 spans 13 amino acids. DNA for the CDR3: TGTGCCAGCATAAGACAGGACACCGGGGAGCTGTTTTTT. Its translation is CASIRQDTGELFF.

CDR3 coding DNA: TGTGCCAGCAGTGCGGGATACGAGCAGTACTTC. Residues: CASSAGYEQYF. This chain links TRBV2 with TRBJ2-7; possible D gene TRBD2, 5 bases. The CDR3 covers 11 residues. The germline V and J ends were trimmed by 4 bases and 4 bases, with 5 bases remaining between them. CDR1 and CDR2 (germline): SNHLY, FYNNEI. The variable domain in full, completed from reference TRBV2 and TRBJ2-7, reads EPEVTQTPSHQVTQMGQEVILRCVPISNHLYFYWYRQILGQKVEFLVSFYNNEISEKSEIFDDQFSVERPDGSNFTLKIRSTKLEDSAMYFCASSAGYEQYFGPGTRLTVT.

In its sample, this clone was seen once. The chain combines TRBV5-6 with TRBJ1-2; 11 bases fit TRBD1. The CDR3 is 14 residues long. CDR1 and CDR2 from the germline V gene are SGHDT and YYEEEE. V lost 7 bases and J lost 3; bases outside the gene matches: 5. The CDR3 is CASGGTGGDYGYTF. CDR3 in DNA: TGTGCCAGCGGAGGGACAGGGGGTGACTATGGCTACACCTTC.

V usage is TRBV2 and J usage is TRBJ1-1; 7 bases are a match to TRBD1. V shed 6 bases and J 3 bases; nucleotides not matched to a gene: 4. Germline-derived CDR1 and CDR2 are SNHLY and FYNNEI. The CDR3 extends over 13 amino acids. This chain's CDR3 is CASSYTGDTEAFF. The CDR3 DNA reads TGTGCCAGCAGCTACACAGGGGACACTGAAGCTTTCTTT. Based on the CDR3 plus reference TRBV2 and TRBJ1-1, the full variable domain is EPEVTQTPSHQVTQMGQEVILRCVPISNHLYFYWYRQILGQKVEFLVSFYNNEISEKSEIFDDQFSVERPDGSNFTLKIRSTKLEDSAMYFCASSYTGDTEAFFGQGTRLTVV.

The chain combines TRBV5-1 with TRBJ2-1; D may be TRBD2 (5 bases). CDR3 length equals 12 residues. The V end was cut by 5 bases, the J end by 2 bases, with 5 bases between. In germline, CDR1 is SGHRS, CDR2 YFSETQ. Written as DNA, the CDR3 is TGCGCCAGCAGGCGGGCCTACAATGAGCAGTTCTTC. Amino acid sequence: CASRRAYNEQFF.

The chain joins TRBV30 to TRBJ1-4; possibly TRBD1 for D (6 bases). There are 15 residues in the CDR3. Trimming took off 2 bases at V and 6 bases at J, with 16 bases between the two ends. CDR1 is GTSNPN and CDR2 is SVGIG in the germline V gene (reference sequence). The chain's CDR3 is CAWSSQGKGDEKLFF. CDR3 sequence (DNA): TGTGCCTGGAGTTCACAGGGTAAGGGCGATGAAAAACTGTTTTTT.

This rearrangement joins TRBV28 to TRBJ2-3, with D unclear. Germline CDR1 and CDR2: MDHEN and SYDVKM. The CDR3 spans 13 residues. The ends were cut back, 6 bases at V and 9 bases at J, with 16 bases in the middle. The CDR3 DNA sequence: TGTGCCAGCAGACTCAATGCCCTCGTGACGCAGTATTTT. Its translation: CASRLNALVTQYF.

The chain carries TRBV2 and TRBJ2-7; possibly TRBD1 for D (5 bases). Germline V gene data show CDR1 as SNHLY and CDR2 as FYNNEI. Trimming removed 6 bases at V and 6 bases at J, with 12 bases between. The CDR3 has 12 amino acids. The DNA of the CDR3 is TGTGCCAGCAGCAGGACAACTCGCGAGCAGTACTTC. It encodes CASSRTTREQYF.

The V gene is TRBV29-1, the J gene TRBJ2-3, with 9 bases matching TRBD1. The CDR3 extends over 15 amino acids. Germline V gene lookup returns CDR1 SQVTM and CDR2 ANQGSEA. Germline trimming cut 1 base from V and 3 bases from J; bases unmatched to any gene: 5. Here the CDR3 reads CSVEGDRAGTDTQYF. Written as DNA, the CDR3 is TGCAGCGTTGAAGGGGACAGGGCGGGGACAGATACGCAGTATTTT.

The V call is TRBV11-2, the J call TRBJ2-3, with 13 nucleotides matching TRBD2. CDR1 and CDR2 from the germline V gene are SGHAT and FQNNGV. The CDR3 is made up of 18 amino acids. Trimming removed 5 bases from V and 2 bases from J; junction bases left unmatched: 10. The CDR3 region has the DNA TGTGCCAGCAGCCCCTTCCAAACTAGCGGGAGGGCCACAGATACGCAGTATTTT. Protein: CASSPFQTSGRATDTQYF.

This clone was counted once. The chain has TRBV7-6 and TRBJ2-7, with D possibly matching TRBD2 (5 bases). Trimming stripped 2 bases from V and 1 base from J, with 12 bases between. The CDR3 runs 15 residues. Per germline, CDR1 SGHVS and CDR2 FNYEAQ. CDR3 DNA sequence: TGTGCCAGCAGCTTACGTCCAGCGGAGTCCTACGAGCAGTACTTC. As protein: CASSLRPAESYEQYF.

The CDR3 loop reads CAWSGQFNEKLFF. CDR3 sequence (DNA): TGTGCCTGGAGCGGACAGTTTAATGAAAAACTGTTTTTT. This chain joins TRBV30 and TRBJ1-4; D might be TRBD1 (6 bases). Germline CDR1 GTSNPN, CDR2 SVGIG (reference sequence). The CDR3 has 13 residues. V gave up 3 bases and J gave up 4 bases, with 9 bases separating them.

The rearrangement uses TRBV6-5 and TRBJ2-7, with 8 bases that match TRBD2. Germline V gene lookup returns CDR1 MNHEY and CDR2 SVGAGI. The CDR3 runs to 15 residues. The junction had 7 bases not matched to a gene; V was cut back by 6 bases and J by 0 bases. The CDR3 loop reads CASRLAGTISYEQYF. The CDR3 region has the DNA TGTGCCAGCAGATTAGCGGGGACCATCTCCTACGAGCAGTACTTC.

This clone was observed a handful of times. The rearrangement uses TRBV5-6 and TRBJ1-1, with TRBD1 as a possible D gene (5 bases). The CDR3 runs to 16 residues. Germline values: CDR1 SGHDT, CDR2 YYEEEE. Deletions cut 1 base from V and 3 bases from J, with 16 bases between. The CDR3 DNA reads TGTGCCAGCAGCTTGTGGCAGGGTAAGGTTGACACTGAAGCTTTCTTT. It is translated as CASSLWQGKVDTEAFF.

The sample holds one count of this clone. This chain joins TRBV6-1 and TRBJ2-3; the D gene is possibly TRBD1 (6 bases). Trimming pared 2 bases from V and 6 bases from J, leaving 12 bases between. Germline V lookup: CDR1 MNHNS, CDR2 SASEGT. The CDR3 has 14 amino acids. CDR3 in DNA: TGTGCCAGCAGTGAAACAGGGACGACCGATACGCAGTATTTT. This encodes CASSETGTTDTQYF.

The V gene is TRBV3-1 (or the pseudogene TRBV3-2), the J gene TRBJ1-4; TRBD1 is a possible D gene (6 bases). The ends were cut back, 3 bases at V and 5 bases at J, with 10 bases in the middle. From germline, CDR1 is LGHDT and CDR2 YNNKEL (reference sequence). This CDR3 region has 14 residues. CDR3 sequence (DNA): TGTGCCAGCAGCCAGGGACAAAAAAATGAAAAACTGTTTTTT. It translates to CASSQGQKNEKLFF.

This chain links TRBV6-5 with TRBJ1-2, with 8 bases lining up with TRBD1. CDR1 and CDR2 from the germline V gene are MNHEY and SVGAGI. Trimming removed 6 bases from V and 4 bases from J; junction bases left unmatched: 7. CDR3 length: 14 residues. CDR3 region: CASRSTGGSYGYTF. DNA of the CDR3: TGTGCCAGCAGATCTACAGGGGGTAGCTATGGCTACACCTTC.

This chain connects TRBV9 to TRBJ1-3; D remains unclear. The CDR3 is made up of 15 amino acids. Germline assignment: CDR1 SGDLS and CDR2 YYNGEE. V lost 2 bases and J 0 bases, leaving 9 bases between the germline ends. As DNA, the CDR3 is TGTGCCAGCAGCGTGACCGGGTCCTCTGGAAACACCATATATTTT. It specifies CASSVTGSSGNTIYF.